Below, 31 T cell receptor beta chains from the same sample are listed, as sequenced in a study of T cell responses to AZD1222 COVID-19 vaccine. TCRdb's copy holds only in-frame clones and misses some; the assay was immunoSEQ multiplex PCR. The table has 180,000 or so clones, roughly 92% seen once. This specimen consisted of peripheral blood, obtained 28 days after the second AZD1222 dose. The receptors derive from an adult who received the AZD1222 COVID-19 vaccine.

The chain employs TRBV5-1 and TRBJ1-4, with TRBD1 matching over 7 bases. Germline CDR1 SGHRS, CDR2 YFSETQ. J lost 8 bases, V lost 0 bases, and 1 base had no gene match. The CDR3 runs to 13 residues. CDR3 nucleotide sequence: TGCGCCAGCAGCTTGGGGACAGGCGAAAAACTGTTTTTT. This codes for CASSLGTGEKLFF.

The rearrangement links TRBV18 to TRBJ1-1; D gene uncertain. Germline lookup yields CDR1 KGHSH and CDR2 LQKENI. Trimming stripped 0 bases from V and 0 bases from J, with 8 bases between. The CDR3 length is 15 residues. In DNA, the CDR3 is TGTGCCAGCTCACCACCGGAAACTATGAACACTGAAGCTTTCTTT. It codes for CASSPPETMNTEAFF.

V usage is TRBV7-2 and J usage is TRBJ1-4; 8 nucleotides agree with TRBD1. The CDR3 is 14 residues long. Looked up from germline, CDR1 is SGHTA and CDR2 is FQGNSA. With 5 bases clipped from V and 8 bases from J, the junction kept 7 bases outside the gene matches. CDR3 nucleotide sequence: TGTGCCAGCAGCCCCGGACAGGGTATCGAAAAACTGTTTTTT. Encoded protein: CASSPGQGIEKLFF.

CDR3 sequence (DNA): TGTGCCAGCAGCTCCTTTACAATGCCTGGAAACACCATATATTTT. It translates to CASSSFTMPGNTIYF. This chain joins TRBV7-9 and TRBJ1-3; D remains ambiguous. Germline lookup yields CDR1 SEHNR and CDR2 FQNEAQ (reference sequence). The CDR3 length is 15 residues. Trimming cost V 4 bases and J 2 bases, with 12 bases left between them. Supplemented by reference TRBV7-9 and TRBJ1-3, the full variable domain reads DTGVSQNPRHKITKRGQNVTFRCDPISEHNRLYWYRQTLGQGPEFLTYFQNEAQLEKSRLLSDRFSAERPKGSFSTLEIQRTEQGDSAMYLCASSSFTMPGNTIYFGEGSWLTVV.

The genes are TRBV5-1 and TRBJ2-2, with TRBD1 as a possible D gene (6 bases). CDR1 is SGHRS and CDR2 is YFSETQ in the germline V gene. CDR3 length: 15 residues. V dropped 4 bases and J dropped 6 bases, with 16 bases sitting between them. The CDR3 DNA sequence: TGCGCCAGCAGCCGTAATACAGGGCTTGCCGGGGAGCTGTTTTTT. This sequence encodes CASSRNTGLAGELFF.

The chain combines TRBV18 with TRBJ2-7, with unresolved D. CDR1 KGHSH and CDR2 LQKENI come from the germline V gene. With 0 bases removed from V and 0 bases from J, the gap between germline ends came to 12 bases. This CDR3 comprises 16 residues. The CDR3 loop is CASSPPSGSGSYEQYF. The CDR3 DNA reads TGTGCCAGCTCACCACCCTCAGGTTCGGGCTCCTACGAGCAGTACTTC. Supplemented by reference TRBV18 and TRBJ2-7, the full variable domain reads NAGVMQNPRHLVRRRGQEARLRCSPMKGHSHVYWYRQLPEEGLKFMVYLQKENIIDESGMPKERFSAEFPKEGPSILRIQQVVRGDSAAYFCASSPPSGSGSYEQYFGPGTRLTVT.

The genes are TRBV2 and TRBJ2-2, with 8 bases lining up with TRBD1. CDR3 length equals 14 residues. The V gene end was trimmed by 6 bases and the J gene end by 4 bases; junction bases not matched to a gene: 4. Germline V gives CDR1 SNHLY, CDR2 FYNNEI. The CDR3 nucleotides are TGTGCCAGCAGAACAGGGGGTGGCACCGGGGAGCTGTTTTTT. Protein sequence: CASRTGGGTGELFF.

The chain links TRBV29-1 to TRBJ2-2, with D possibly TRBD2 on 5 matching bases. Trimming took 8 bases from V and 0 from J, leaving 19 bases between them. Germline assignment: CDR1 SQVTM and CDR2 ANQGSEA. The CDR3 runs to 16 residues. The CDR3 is CSIRAAVSANTGELFF. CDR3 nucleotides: TGCAGCATCAGAGCGGCGGTCAGCGCGAACACCGGGGAGCTGTTTTTT.

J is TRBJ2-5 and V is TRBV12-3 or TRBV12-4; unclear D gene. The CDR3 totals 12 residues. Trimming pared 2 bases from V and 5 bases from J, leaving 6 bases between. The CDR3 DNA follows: TGTGCCAGCAGTTTAATAACGGAGACCCAGTACTTC. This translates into CASSLITETQYF.

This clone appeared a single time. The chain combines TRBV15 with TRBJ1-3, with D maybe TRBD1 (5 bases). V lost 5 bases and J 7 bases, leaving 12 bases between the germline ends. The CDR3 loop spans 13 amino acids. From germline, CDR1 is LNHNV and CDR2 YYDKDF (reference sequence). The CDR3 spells CATSLQGGNTIYF. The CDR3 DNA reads TGTGCCACCAGCCTTCAGGGTGGGAACACCATATATTTT.

CDR3 amino acids: CASSLDPVTYEQYF. The CDR3 nucleotides read TGCGCCAGCAGCTTGGATCCAGTGACCTACGAGCAGTACTTC. The chain links TRBV5-1 to TRBJ2-7, with D hard to call. Per the germline V gene, CDR1 is SGHRS and CDR2 is YFSETQ. Trimming pared 0 bases from V and 2 bases from J, leaving 9 bases between. This CDR3 spans 14 amino acids.

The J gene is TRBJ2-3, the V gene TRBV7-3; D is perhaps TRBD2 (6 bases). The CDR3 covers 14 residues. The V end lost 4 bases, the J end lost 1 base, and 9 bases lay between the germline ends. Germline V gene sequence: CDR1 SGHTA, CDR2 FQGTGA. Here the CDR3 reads CASSSGGGTDTQYF. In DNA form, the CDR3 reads TGTGCCAGCAGCTCTGGCGGGGGCACAGATACGCAGTATTTT.

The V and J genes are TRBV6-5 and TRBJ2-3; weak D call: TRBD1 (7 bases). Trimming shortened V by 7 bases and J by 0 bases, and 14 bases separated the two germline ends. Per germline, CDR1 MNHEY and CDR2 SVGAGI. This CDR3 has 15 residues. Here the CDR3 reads CASTPGDSSTDTQYF. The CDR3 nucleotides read TGTGCCAGCACCCCGGGGGACAGTAGCACAGATACGCAGTATTTT.

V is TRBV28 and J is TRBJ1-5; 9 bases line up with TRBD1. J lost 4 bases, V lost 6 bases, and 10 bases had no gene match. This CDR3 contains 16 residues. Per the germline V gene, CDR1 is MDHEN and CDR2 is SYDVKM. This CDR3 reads CASSVPGQGRNQPQHF. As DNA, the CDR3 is TGTGCCAGCAGCGTCCCGGGACAGGGCAGGAATCAGCCCCAGCATTTT.

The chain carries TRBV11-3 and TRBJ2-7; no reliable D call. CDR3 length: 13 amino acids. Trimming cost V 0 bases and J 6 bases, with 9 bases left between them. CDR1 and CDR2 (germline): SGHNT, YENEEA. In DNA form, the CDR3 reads TGTGCCAGCAGCTTAGATCTGGCTAGCGAGCAGTACTTC. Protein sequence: CASSLDLASEQYF.

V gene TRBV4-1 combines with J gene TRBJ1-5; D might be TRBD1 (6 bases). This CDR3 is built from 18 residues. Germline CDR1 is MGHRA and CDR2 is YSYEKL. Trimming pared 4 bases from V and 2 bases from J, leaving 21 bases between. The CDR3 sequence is CASSPQDAGRGGNQPQHF. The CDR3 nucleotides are TGCGCCAGCAGCCCACAAGACGCAGGGAGGGGGGGCAATCAGCCCCAGCATTTT.

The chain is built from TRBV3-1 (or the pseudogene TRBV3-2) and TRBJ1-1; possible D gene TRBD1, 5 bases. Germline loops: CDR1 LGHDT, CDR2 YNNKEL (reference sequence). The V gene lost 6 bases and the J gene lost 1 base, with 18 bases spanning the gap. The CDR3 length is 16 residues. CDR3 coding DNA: TGTGCCAGCAGTCGAGGAATCTCAGGGTCGAACACTGAAGCTTTCTTT. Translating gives CASSRGISGSNTEAFF.

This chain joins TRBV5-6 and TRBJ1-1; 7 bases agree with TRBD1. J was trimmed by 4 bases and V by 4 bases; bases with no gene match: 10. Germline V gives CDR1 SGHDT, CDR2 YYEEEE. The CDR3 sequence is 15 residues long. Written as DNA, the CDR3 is TGTGCCAGCAGCCTAACAGGGGAAGATGGCACTGAAGCTTTCTTT. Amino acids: CASSLTGEDGTEAFF.

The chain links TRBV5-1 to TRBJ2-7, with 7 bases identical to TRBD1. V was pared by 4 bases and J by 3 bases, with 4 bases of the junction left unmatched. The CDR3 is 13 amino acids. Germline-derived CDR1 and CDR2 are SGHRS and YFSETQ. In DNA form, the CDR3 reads TGCGCCAGCAGCGCGGACAGGAGCTACGAGCAGTACTTC. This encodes CASSADRSYEQYF. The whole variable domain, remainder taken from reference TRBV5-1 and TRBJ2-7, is KAGVTQTPRYLIKTRGQQVTLSCSPISGHRSVSWYQQTPGQGLQFLFEYFSETQRNKGNFPGRFSGRQFSNSRSEMNVSTLELGDSALYLCASSADRSYEQYFGPGTRLTVT.

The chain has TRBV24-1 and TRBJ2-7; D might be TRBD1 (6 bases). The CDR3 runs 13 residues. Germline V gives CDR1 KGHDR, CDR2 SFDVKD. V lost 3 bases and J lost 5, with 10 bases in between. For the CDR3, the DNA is TGTGCCACCAGTGATCAACAGGGCCACGAGCAGTACTTC. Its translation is CATSDQQGHEQYF.

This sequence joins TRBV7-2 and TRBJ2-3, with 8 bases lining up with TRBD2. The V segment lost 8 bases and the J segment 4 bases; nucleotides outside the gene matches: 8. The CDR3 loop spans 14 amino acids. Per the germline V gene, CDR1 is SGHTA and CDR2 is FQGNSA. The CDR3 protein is CASGRGGRADTQYF. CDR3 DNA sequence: TGTGCCAGCGGTCGGGGGGGCAGGGCAGATACGCAGTATTTT.

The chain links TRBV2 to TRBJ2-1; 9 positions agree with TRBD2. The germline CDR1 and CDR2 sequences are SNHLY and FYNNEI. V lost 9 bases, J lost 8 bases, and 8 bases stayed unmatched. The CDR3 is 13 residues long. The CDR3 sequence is CASVAGGAYEQFF. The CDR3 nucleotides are TGTGCCAGTGTTGCGGGGGGGGCGTATGAGCAGTTCTTC.

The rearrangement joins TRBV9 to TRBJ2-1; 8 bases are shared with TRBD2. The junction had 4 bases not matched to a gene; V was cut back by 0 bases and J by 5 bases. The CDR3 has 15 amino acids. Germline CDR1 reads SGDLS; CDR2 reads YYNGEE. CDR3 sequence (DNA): TGTGCCAGCAGCGTAGAACTAGCGGACCACAATGAGCAGTTCTTC. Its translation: CASSVELADHNEQFF.

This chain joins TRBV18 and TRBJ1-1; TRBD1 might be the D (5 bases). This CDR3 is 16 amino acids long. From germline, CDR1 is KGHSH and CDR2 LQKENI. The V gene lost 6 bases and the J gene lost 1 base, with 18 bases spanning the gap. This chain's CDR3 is CASSRTPGEGNTEAFF. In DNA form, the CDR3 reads TGTGCCAGCTCCCGTACTCCGGGGGAAGGGAACACTGAAGCTTTCTTT.

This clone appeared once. Written as DNA, the CDR3 is TGTGCCAGCAGCTTTACAGGGACAGGGCTCGGGGAGCAGTACTTC. Protein: CASSFTGTGLGEQYF. V is TRBV7-2 and J is TRBJ2-7; 9 bases line up with TRBD1. V dropped 3 bases and J dropped 7; count of bases not matched to a gene: 10. Germline V gives CDR1 SGHTA, CDR2 FQGNSA. This CDR3 has 15 amino acids.

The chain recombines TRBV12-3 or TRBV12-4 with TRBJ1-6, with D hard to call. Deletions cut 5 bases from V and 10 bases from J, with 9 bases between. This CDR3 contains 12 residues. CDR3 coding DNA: TGTGCCAGCAGTCAGGTGGGGTCACCCCTCCACTTT. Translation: CASSQVGSPLHF.

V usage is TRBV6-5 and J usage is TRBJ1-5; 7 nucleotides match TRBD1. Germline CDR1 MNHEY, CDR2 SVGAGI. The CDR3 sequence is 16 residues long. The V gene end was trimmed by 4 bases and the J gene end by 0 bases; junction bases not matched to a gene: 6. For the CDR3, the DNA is TGTGCCAGCAGTTTGAGGACAGGTCCTAGCAATCAGCCCCAGCATTTT. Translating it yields CASSLRTGPSNQPQHF.

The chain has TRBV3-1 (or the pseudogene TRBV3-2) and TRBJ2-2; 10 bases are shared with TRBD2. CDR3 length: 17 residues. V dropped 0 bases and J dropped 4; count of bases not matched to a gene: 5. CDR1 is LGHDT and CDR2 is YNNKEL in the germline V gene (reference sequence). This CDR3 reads CASSQDHLAGVTGELFF. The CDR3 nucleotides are TGTGCCAGCAGCCAAGATCATCTAGCGGGGGTCACCGGGGAGCTGTTTTTT.

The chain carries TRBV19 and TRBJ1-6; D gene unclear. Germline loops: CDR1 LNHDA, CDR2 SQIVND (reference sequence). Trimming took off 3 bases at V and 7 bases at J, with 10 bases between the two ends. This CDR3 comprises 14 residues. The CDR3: CASSMTGWNSPLHF. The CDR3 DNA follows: TGTGCCAGTAGTATGACGGGGTGGAATTCACCCCTCCACTTT.

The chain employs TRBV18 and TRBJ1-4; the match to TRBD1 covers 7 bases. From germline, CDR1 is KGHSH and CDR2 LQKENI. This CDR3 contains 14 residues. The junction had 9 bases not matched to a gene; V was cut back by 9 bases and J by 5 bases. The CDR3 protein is CASSRGQRNEKLFF. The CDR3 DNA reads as TGTGCCAGTTCTAGGGGACAGAGGAATGAAAAACTGTTTTTT.

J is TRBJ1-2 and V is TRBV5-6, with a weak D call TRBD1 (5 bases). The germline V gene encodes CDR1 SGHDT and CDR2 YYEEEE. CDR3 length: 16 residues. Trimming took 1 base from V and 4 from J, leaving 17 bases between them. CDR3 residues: CASSLRTGPGAYGYTF. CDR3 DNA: TGTGCCAGCAGCTTGCGCACGGGGCCGGGCGCCTATGGCTACACCTTC.